This T cell receptor (beta chain) was obtained from a study of T cell changes during pregnancy in multiple sclerosis. The germline CDR1 and CDR2 sequences are GTSNPN and SVGIG (reference sequence). J lost 8 bases, V lost 1 base, and 13 bases had no gene match. This CDR3 spans 15 amino acids. Sequenced by immunoSEQ multiplex PCR; TCRdb stores in-frame clones only, minus some. The sample lists more than 90,000 clones, about 93% occurring once. This clone was seen a few times. This receptor was taken from a female donor with multiple sclerosis, enrolled in a pregnancy study. The V call is TRBV30, the J call TRBJ1-1, with 7 bases identical to TRBD1. This specimen consisted of peripheral blood, obtained in the third trimester of pregnancy. The CDR3 sequence is CAWSAGKQGSREAFF. Written as DNA, the CDR3 is TGTGCCTGGAGTGCAGGGAAACAGGGGAGTAGGGAAGCTTTCTTT.